A single sample gave rise to the 5 T cell receptor beta chains below, sequenced in a study of beta chain features in type 1 diabetes. No antigens are known for them. Overall study results and limits: TCRB CDR3s were moderately but significantly shorter in Type 1 diabetes patients in all four CD4+ subsets.

The investigators reverse transcribed all of the isolated RNA, so they sequenced expressed TCRB transcripts. TCRdb's copy holds only in-frame clones and misses some; the assay was immunoSEQ multiplex PCR. The data contain more than 300,000 clones, over 7% of them singletons. Input material: central memory CD4+ T cells from blood. All receptors come from a man aged 30 to 45 with type 1 diabetes.

This clone was counted at least ten times. The V call is TRBV28, the J call TRBJ2-7, with D unclear. The ends were cut back, 7 bases at V and 4 bases at J, with 8 bases in the middle. The CDR3 sequence is 11 residues long. Germline CDR1 reads MDHEN; CDR2 reads SYDVKM. CDR3 in DNA: TGTGCCAGCACCTCTAATTACGAGCAGTACTTC. It specifies CASTSNYEQYF. Combining the CDR3 with reference TRBV28 and TRBJ2-7 gives the whole variable domain DVKVTQSSRYLVKRTGEKVFLECVQDMDHENMFWYRQDPGLGLRLIYFSYDVKMKEKGDIPEGYSVSREKKERFSLILESASTNQTSMYLCASTSNYEQYFGPGTRLTVT.

The V call is TRBV27, the J call TRBJ2-3, with 14 bases that match TRBD2. From germline, CDR1 is MNHEY and CDR2 SMNVEV (reference sequence). CDR3 size: 17 residues. V lost 5 bases to trimming and J lost 3 bases; unmatched junction nucleotides: 7. The chain's CDR3 is CASSPLTSGGATDTQYF. The CDR3 DNA reads as TGTGCCAGCAGTCCCCTGACTAGCGGGGGGGCAACAGATACGCAGTATTTT.

The chain is built from TRBV6-5 and TRBJ2-1; D not resolved. V was cut by 2 bases and J by 0 bases, with 5 bases left in between. The germline V gene has CDR1 MNHEY and CDR2 SVGAGI. CDR3 length equals 14 residues. The CDR3 protein is CASSYGDSYNEQFF. CDR3 bases: TGTGCCAGCAGTTACGGGGACTCCTACAATGAGCAGTTCTTC.

This chain connects TRBV29-1 to TRBJ1-1; D is unclear. Trimming took 0 bases from V and 0 from J, leaving 11 bases between them. Germline assignment: CDR1 SQVTM and CDR2 ANQGSEA. The CDR3 length is 15 residues. CDR3 DNA: TGCAGCGTTGAAGAGAGGCGTACATTGAACACTGAAGCTTTCTTT. This encodes CSVEERRTLNTEAFF. Together with reference TRBV29-1 and TRBJ1-1, the CDR3 gives the full variable domain: SAVISQKPSRDICQRGTSLTIQCQVDSQVTMMFWYRQQPGQSLTLIATANQGSEATYESGFVIDKFPISRPNLTFSTLTVSNMSPEDSSIYLCSVEERRTLNTEAFFGQGTRLTVV.

V gene TRBV5-1 combines with J gene TRBJ2-2; TRBD1 is a possible D gene (5 bases). The CDR3 length is 14 residues. From germline, CDR1 is SGHRS and CDR2 YFSETQ. The germline V and J ends were trimmed by 0 bases and 6 bases, with 9 bases remaining between them. As DNA, the CDR3 is TGCGCCAGCAGCTTGGAGGCAGGGCCCGGGGAGCTGTTTTTT. Encoded protein: CASSLEAGPGELFF.